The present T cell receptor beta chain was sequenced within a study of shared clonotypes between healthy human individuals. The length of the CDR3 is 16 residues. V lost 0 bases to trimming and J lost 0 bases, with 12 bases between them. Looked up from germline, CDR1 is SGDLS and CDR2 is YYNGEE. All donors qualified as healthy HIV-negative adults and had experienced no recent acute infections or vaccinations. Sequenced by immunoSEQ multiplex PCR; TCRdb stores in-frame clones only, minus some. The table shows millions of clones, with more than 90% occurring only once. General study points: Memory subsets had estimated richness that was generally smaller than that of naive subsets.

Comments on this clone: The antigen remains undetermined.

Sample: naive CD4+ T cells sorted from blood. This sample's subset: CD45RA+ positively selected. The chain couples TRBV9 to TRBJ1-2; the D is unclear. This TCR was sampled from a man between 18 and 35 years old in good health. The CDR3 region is CASSVDAAVANYGYTF. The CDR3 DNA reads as TGTGCCAGCAGCGTAGATGCAGCAGTCGCTAACTATGGCTACACCTTC.